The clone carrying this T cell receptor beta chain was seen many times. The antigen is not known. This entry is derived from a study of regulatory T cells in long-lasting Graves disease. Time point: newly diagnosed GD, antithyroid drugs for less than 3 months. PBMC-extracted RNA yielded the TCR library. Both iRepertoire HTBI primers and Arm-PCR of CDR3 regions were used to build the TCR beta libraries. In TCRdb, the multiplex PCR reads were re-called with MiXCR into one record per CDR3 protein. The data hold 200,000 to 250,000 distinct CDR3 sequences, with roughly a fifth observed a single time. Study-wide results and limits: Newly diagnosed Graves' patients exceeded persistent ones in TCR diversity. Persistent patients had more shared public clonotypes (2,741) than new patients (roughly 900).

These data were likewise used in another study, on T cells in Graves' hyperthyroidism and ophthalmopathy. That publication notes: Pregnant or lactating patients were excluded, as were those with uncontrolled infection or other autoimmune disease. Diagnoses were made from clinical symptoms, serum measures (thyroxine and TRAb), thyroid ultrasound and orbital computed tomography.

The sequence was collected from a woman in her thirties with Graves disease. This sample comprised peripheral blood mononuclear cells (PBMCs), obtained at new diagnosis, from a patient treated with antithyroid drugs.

CDR3 bases: TGTGCCAGCAGGGGGATTATGAACACTGAAGCTTTCTTT. Its protein product is CASRGIMNTEAFF. The chain has TRBV27 and TRBJ1-1; D is unresolved. The V end was cut by 6 bases, the J end by 0 bases, with 8 bases between. The CDR3 has 13 residues. Germline V CDR1 and CDR2: MNHEY, SMNVEV (reference sequence).